This TCR beta chain was captured in a study of blood T cells in healthy people across ages. The second PCR ran about 6 to 12 cycles with a sample-barcoded 5' primer and J-beta primers. Carrying 12 random nucleotides, a template-switch adaptor labeled each individual cDNA molecule. TCRdb re-called the 5' RACE reads with MiXCR, one entry per CDR3 protein. The data hold roughly 800,000 distinct CDR3 sequences, with 58% observed a single time. Deletions cut 4 bases from V and 0 bases from J, with 14 bases between. The V gene's germline CDR1 is MDHEN and CDR2 SYDVKM. This CDR3 spans 16 amino acids. The material sequenced was blood. This TCR derives from a man aged 25-45 years in good health. The genes are TRBV28 and TRBJ2-3, with unresolved D. CDR3 nucleotides: TGTGCCAGCAGTTCTGGGGTTATCCAAAGCACAGATACGCAGTATTTT. Protein sequence: CASSSGVIQSTDTQYF.